This passage covers 17 T cell receptor beta chains from one sample sequenced in a study of T cells in Graves' hyperthyroidism and ophthalmopathy. TCR beta CDR3 regions were amplified from RNA transcripts. The HTBI primer set was used in a first-round RT-PCR of the TCR CDR3. A single record per CDR3 protein comes from TCRdb applying MiXCR to the multiplex PCR reads. The sample records some 440,000 distinct CDR3 sequences, more than 15% being singletons. The sample consisted of blood. The origin of the receptors is a woman aged 18-29 years with Graves' hyperthyroidism.

The CDR3 loop is CASSYVGMNTEAFF. CDR3 nucleotide sequence: TGTGCCAGCAGTTACGTGGGAATGAACACTGAAGCTTTCTTT. The chain couples TRBV6-6 to TRBJ1-1; D is undetermined. Germline CDR1 and CDR2: MNHNY and SVGAGI (reference sequence). This CDR3 spans 14 amino acids. Trimming removed 2 bases at V and 0 bases at J, with 7 bases between.

In regard to this clonotype: A read error may be the cause here, since a much bigger clone is one base away. Since the CDR3 does not end with the conserved phenylalanine or tryptophan, this likely comes from a read error. This rearrangement joins TRBV7-7 to TRBJ2-1; no firm D call. Looked up from germline, CDR1 is SSHAT and CDR2 is FNYEAQ (reference sequence). The CDR3 loop spans 13 amino acids. The CDR3 DNA is TGTGCTAGCAGCTTAGACGCGTACAATGAGCAGTTCCTC. Protein product: CASSLDAYNEQFL.

This clonotype was picked up many times. Written as DNA, the CDR3 is TGTGCCAGCAGTTTACGCCCGGGACTAGATACAGATACGCAGTATTTT. This codes for CASSLRPGLDTDTQYF. The chain combines TRBV12-3 or TRBV12-4 with TRBJ2-3; 8 bases fit TRBD2. The J segment lost 3 bases and the V segment lost 2 bases, leaving 7 bases of the junction unmatched. The CDR3 extends over 16 amino acids.

This clonotype was seen repeatedly, ten times or more. The rearrangement links TRBV5-1 to TRBJ2-7; no firm D call. The CDR3 runs 14 residues. Deletions cut 0 bases from V and 3 bases from J, with 10 bases between. Looked up from germline, CDR1 is SGHRS and CDR2 is YFSETQ. The CDR3 sequence is CASSLVFGDYEQYF. CDR3 DNA sequence: TGCGCCAGCAGCTTGGTTTTTGGGGACTACGAGCAGTACTTC.

This clonotype has a count of ten or more. This chain links TRBV7-9 with TRBJ1-1; 7 bases are shared with TRBD1. CDR1 is SEHNR, CDR2 FQNEAQ, per germline (reference sequence). V shed 2 bases and J 11 bases; nucleotides not matched to a gene: 5. The CDR3 extends over 12 amino acids. The CDR3 sequence: CASSLRTGGAFF. The CDR3 nucleotides are TGTGCCAGCAGCTTAAGGACAGGTGGGGCTTTCTTT.

Ten or more counts support this clonotype. The V gene is TRBV2, the J gene TRBJ2-7; D might be TRBD1 (5 bases). V shed 6 bases and J shed 7 bases, with 7 bases lying between them. In germline, CDR1 is SNHLY, CDR2 FYNNEI. This CDR3 comprises 10 residues. CDR3 region: CASRGLEQYF. The DNA for the CDR3 is TGTGCCAGCAGGGGGCTGGAGCAGTACTTC.

In its sample, this clonotype was seen many times. CDR3 nucleotide sequence: TGTGCCAGCAGCCAAGGACTAGCGGGGGACCACTACGAGCAGTACTTC. This sequence encodes CASSQGLAGDHYEQYF. V is TRBV3-1 and J is TRBJ2-7; 12 positions match TRBD2. This CDR3 contains 16 residues. Germline V gene lookup returns CDR1 LGHDT and CDR2 YNNKEL (reference sequence). J was trimmed by 3 bases and V by 1 base; bases with no gene match: 4.

This clonotype occurred many times. This chain joins TRBV7-2 and TRBJ2-4; D call uncertain. V lost 1 base and J 2 bases, leaving 12 bases between the germline ends. Germline CDR1 is SGHTA and CDR2 is FQGNSA. This CDR3 region has 16 residues. The CDR3 bases are TGTGCCAGCAGCTTAGAAGGCCCGGCTACCAAAAACATTCAGTACTTC. This codes for CASSLEGPATKNIQYF.

The chain has TRBV3-1 and TRBJ2-7, with no clear D. The CDR3 sequence is 14 residues long. Trimming took off 3 bases at V and 8 bases at J, with 17 bases between the two ends. CDR1 is LGHDT and CDR2 is YNNKEL in the germline V gene (reference sequence). CDR3 bases: TGTGCCAGCAGCCATGCGTCGGACGTTGAGAAGCAGTACTTC. As protein: CASSHASDVEKQYF.

Only a few counts were recorded for this clonotype. In DNA, the CDR3 is TGCAGCTTCTTAGGGGCCTTTGGCTACACCTTC. This encodes CSFLGAFGYTF. The chain has TRBV29-1 and TRBJ1-2, with D perhaps matching TRBD1 (5 bases). Germline V gene data show CDR1 as SQVTM and CDR2 as ANQGSEA. CDR3 length: 11 residues. Trimming pared 8 bases from V and 7 bases from J, leaving 14 bases between. The full variable domain, its missing parts supplied by reference TRBV29-1 and TRBJ1-2, is SAVISQKPSRDICQRGTSLTIQCQVDSQVTMMFWYRQQPGQSLTLIATANQGSEATYESGFVIDKFPISRPNLTFSTLTVSNMSPEDSSIYLCSFLGAFGYTFGSGTRLTVV.

This clonotype was recorded many times. The chain is built from TRBV5-6 and TRBJ1-2, with a weak D call TRBD1 (5 bases). This CDR3 is built from 14 residues. Trimming cost V 6 bases and J 2 bases, with 14 bases left between them. The germline gives CDR1 SGHDT, CDR2 YYEEEE. The CDR3: CASNPDSLNYGYTF. The CDR3 nucleotides are TGTGCCAGCAACCCTGACAGCCTCAACTATGGCTACACCTTC.

This clonotype was picked up a small number of times. This chain links TRBV11-2 with TRBJ2-2, with D possibly matching TRBD2 (5 bases). V lost 8 bases and J 7 bases, leaving 14 bases between the germline ends. Germline CDR1 and CDR2: SGHAT and FQNNGV. The CDR3 runs to 13 residues. CDR3 DNA sequence: TGTGCCAGCCGGGCCCCGAGGGTCGGGGAGCTGTTTTTT. This translates into CASRAPRVGELFF.

At least ten counts were recorded for this clonotype. DNA for the CDR3: TGTGCCAGCAGAACACGATTTAGCGGGAGGGGGTACTATGAGCAGTTCTTC. Translating gives CASRTRFSGRGYYEQFF. The V and J genes are TRBV28 and TRBJ2-1; 11 positions match TRBD2. Germline-derived CDR1 and CDR2 are MDHEN and SYDVKM. CDR3 length: 17 residues. Trimming at V came to 6 bases and at J to 8 bases, leaving 15 bases not matched to a gene.

This clonotype was counted many times. The rearrangement uses TRBV2 and TRBJ1-2; TRBD1 is a possible D gene (6 bases). The CDR3 extends over 12 amino acids. CDR1 and CDR2 (germline): SNHLY, FYNNEI. Deletions cut 4 bases from V and 4 bases from J, with 7 bases between. The CDR3 region is CASSAGVYGYTF. DNA of the CDR3: TGTGCCAGCAGTGCAGGGGTCTATGGCTACACCTTC.

This clonotype was observed many times. The chain links TRBV28 to TRBJ1-5; 9 nucleotides line up with TRBD1. The V gene end was trimmed by 6 bases and the J gene end by 2 bases; junction bases not matched to a gene: 8. The length of the CDR3 is 16 residues. Germline V gene data show CDR1 as MDHEN and CDR2 as SYDVKM. The CDR3 DNA reads as TGTGCCAGCAGCCCTGAGGGACAGGGAGGCAATCAGCCCCAGCATTTT. Its protein is CASSPEGQGGNQPQHF.

The V gene is TRBV10-3, the J gene TRBJ2-7; TRBD1 or TRBD2 may be the D gene (5 bases each). The CDR3 consists of 13 residues. Trimming removed 4 bases from V and 3 bases from J, with 10 bases in between. The V gene's germline CDR1 is ENHRY and CDR2 SYGVKD. This chain's CDR3 is CAISGWDGYEQYF. The CDR3 bases are TGTGCCATCAGTGGGTGGGACGGCTACGAGCAGTACTTC.

This clonotype was detected many times. CDR3 DNA sequence: TGCAGTGCTAGAGATGTGGGGGTGAACACTGAAGCTTTCTTT. Protein sequence: CSARDVGVNTEAFF. This sequence joins TRBV20-1 and TRBJ1-1; D possibly corresponds to TRBD1 (5 bases). Per the germline V gene, CDR1 is DFQATT and CDR2 is SNEGSKA (reference sequence). The CDR3 consists of 14 residues. V gave up 0 bases and J gave up 0 bases, with 8 bases separating them.